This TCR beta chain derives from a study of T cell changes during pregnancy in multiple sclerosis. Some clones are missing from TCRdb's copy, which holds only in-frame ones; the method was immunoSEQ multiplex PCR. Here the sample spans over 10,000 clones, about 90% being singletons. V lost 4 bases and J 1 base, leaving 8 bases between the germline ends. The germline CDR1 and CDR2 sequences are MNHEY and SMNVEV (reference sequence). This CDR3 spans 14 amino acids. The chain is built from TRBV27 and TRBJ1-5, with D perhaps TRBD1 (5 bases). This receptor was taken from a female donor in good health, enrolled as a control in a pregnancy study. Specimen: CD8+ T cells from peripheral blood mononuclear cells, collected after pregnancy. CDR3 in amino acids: CASSSQGSNQPQHF. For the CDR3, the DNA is TGTGCCAGCAGTTCTCAGGGCAGCAATCAGCCCCAGCATTTT.